This T cell receptor (beta chain) was obtained from a study of blood T cell repertoires in COVID-19. Study context: Specimens from acute and convalescent COVID-19 originated in the United States, Italy and Spain.

Authors' processing steps: Amplifying reference gene primers gave estimates of nucleated cell counts. Libraries were prepared by immunoSEQ multiplex PCR; TCRdb keeps only in-frame clonotypes and omits some of them. V and J calls and clone size are copied from that table; D and trimming were computed from the DNA. The repertoire consists of about 180,000 clones, with roughly 83% occurring once and the leading ten covering around 7%. The sample holds one count of this clone. Enrolment of Seattle patients took place during active infection, and they were followed longitudinally. V shed 1 base and J shed 3 bases, with 4 bases lying between them. This CDR3 has 12 residues. Germline CDR1 and CDR2: SNHLY and FYNNEI.

Sequences were obtained from peripheral blood. This TCR was sampled from a woman between 40 and 50 years old with COVID-19, enrolled during active disease. This chain connects TRBV2 to TRBJ2-7; no clear D. CDR3 sequence: CASSEESYEQYF. The CDR3 region has the DNA TGTGCCAGCAGTGAAGAGAGCTACGAGCAGTACTTC.